This is a list of T cell receptor beta chains from one sample in a study of blood T cell repertoires in COVID-19. The data were produced by immunoSEQ multiplex PCR, yet TCRdb's version contains in-frame clones alone and is incomplete. Counted here are about 73,000 clones, 82% occurring once; the ten biggest clones make up around 4.1%. Input material: peripheral blood. The origin of the receptors is a woman aged 55 to 70 with acute or convalescent COVID-19. CDR3s include the opening cysteine and the closing phenylalanine or tryptophan. The D gene is left open where the match is weak. Where a row states a size, it is once, few, many or the class of an expanded clone; other rows omit it.

j_call: TRBJ2-2
d_call: NA
v_call: TRBV6-1
clone_size: NA
cdr3_nt: TGTGCCAGCAGTGATCCGGGAAGACCAACCGGGGAGCTGTTTTTT
cdr3_aa: CASSDPGRPTGELFF

j_call: TRBJ1-1
d_call: TRBD1
v_call: TRBV3-1/TRBV3-2
clone_size: NA
cdr3_nt: TGTGCCAGCAGCCAAGCGGGACAGGGCGTTCAGAACACTGAAGCTTTCTTT
cdr3_aa: CASSQAGQGVQNTEAFF

j_call: TRBJ1-1
d_call: NA
v_call: TRBV15
clone_size: NA
cdr3_nt: TGTGCCACCGCCCCTGGACAGCTCAGGACTGAAGCTTTCTTT
cdr3_aa: CATAPGQLRTEAFF

j_call: TRBJ2-7
d_call: NA
v_call: TRBV18
clone_size: NA
cdr3_nt: TGTGCCAGCTCACCACGCGGGGATTCCTACGAGCAGTACTTC
cdr3_aa: CASSPRGDSYEQYF

j_call: TRBJ1-6
d_call: TRBD1
v_call: TRBV19
clone_size: NA
cdr3_nt: TGTGCCAGTACGAAGGGGGCAGGCGGACGTCCTCAGGATTCACCCCTCCACTTT
cdr3_aa: CASTKGAGGRPQDSPLHF

j_call: TRBJ2-7
d_call: TRBD1
v_call: TRBV10-1
clone_size: NA
cdr3_nt: TGCGCCAGCAGAATCCGGGACAGGGTCCACGAGCAGTACTTC
cdr3_aa: CASRIRDRVHEQYF

j_call: TRBJ1-1
d_call: NA
v_call: TRBV9
clone_size: NA
cdr3_nt: TGTGCCAGCAGCGTAGGAGGTATAGGCACTGAAGCTTTCTTT
cdr3_aa: CASSVGGIGTEAFF

j_call: TRBJ2-7
d_call: TRBD2
v_call: TRBV6-6
clone_size: NA
cdr3_nt: TGTGCCAGCAGCGGGGGGGAATCAACCTACGAGCAGTACTTC
cdr3_aa: CASSGGESTYEQYF

j_call: TRBJ1-2
d_call: TRBD1
v_call: TRBV2
clone_size: NA
cdr3_nt: TGTGCCAGCACTAGACAGGGAGGCTATGGCTACACCTTC
cdr3_aa: CASTRQGGYGYTF

j_call: TRBJ1-4
d_call: TRBD1
v_call: TRBV7-9
clone_size: NA
cdr3_nt: TGTGCCAGCAGCTTAGCGAATATAAAGGGGACAGGATCTGAAAAACTGTTTTTT
cdr3_aa: CASSLANIKGTGSEKLFF

j_call: TRBJ1-3
d_call: NA
v_call: TRBV15
clone_size: once
cdr3_nt: TGTGCCACCAGCAGAGATCGGGGTGCCGGAAACACCATATATTTT
cdr3_aa: CATSRDRGAGNTIYF

j_call: TRBJ2-1
d_call: NA
v_call: TRBV10-3
clone_size: NA
cdr3_nt: TGTGCCATCAGTGAGCCTAGCAGACACTACAATGAGCAGTTCTTC
cdr3_aa: CAISEPSRHYNEQFF

j_call: TRBJ1-1
d_call: NA
v_call: TRBV14
clone_size: NA
cdr3_nt: TGTGCCAGCAGCCAAGATATGAACACTGAAGCTTTCTTT
cdr3_aa: CASSQDMNTEAFF

j_call: TRBJ1-1
d_call: NA
v_call: TRBV12-3/TRBV12-4
clone_size: NA
cdr3_nt: TGTGCCAGCAGTTTAGGGGCGTCCCAAGCTTTCTTT
cdr3_aa: CASSLGASQAFF

j_call: TRBJ1-2
d_call: TRBD1
v_call: TRBV28
clone_size: NA
cdr3_nt: TGTGCCAGCAGAGGGACAGGCTTCTATGGCTACACCTTC
cdr3_aa: CASRGTGFYGYTF

j_call: TRBJ1-1
d_call: NA
v_call: TRBV6-5
clone_size: NA
cdr3_nt: TGTGCCAGCAGACCAGTCGTGGGGGCAGCTGAAGCTTTCTTT
cdr3_aa: CASRPVVGAAEAFF

j_call: TRBJ1-6
d_call: NA
v_call: TRBV30
clone_size: NA
cdr3_nt: TGTGCCTGGAGGTCCACAGGGTCGATAATTTCACCCCTCCACTTT
cdr3_aa: CAWRSTGSIISPLHF

j_call: TRBJ2-7
d_call: TRBD2
v_call: TRBV7-2
clone_size: NA
cdr3_nt: TGTGCCAGCAGCTACGGGACTAGCGGGTTTTACGAGCAGTACTTC
cdr3_aa: CASSYGTSGFYEQYF

j_call: TRBJ1-6
d_call: NA
v_call: TRBV3-1/TRBV3-2
clone_size: NA
cdr3_nt: TGTGCCAGCAGCCGTATCCCGCGGAATTCACCCCTCCACTTT
cdr3_aa: CASSRIPRNSPLHF

j_call: TRBJ2-6
d_call: NA
v_call: TRBV7-8
clone_size: NA
cdr3_nt: TGTGCCAGCAGCTCGTACAGGGAACGGGCCAACGTCCTGACTTTC
cdr3_aa: CASSSYRERANVLTF

j_call: TRBJ1-1
d_call: NA
v_call: TRBV24-1
clone_size: NA
cdr3_nt: TGTGCCACCAGTGATCCCCGGCAGGGCCCGAGCACTGAAGCTTTCTTT
cdr3_aa: CATSDPRQGPSTEAFF

j_call: TRBJ2-1
d_call: TRBD1
v_call: TRBV5-1
clone_size: NA
cdr3_nt: TGCGCCAGCAGGGAAAACAGGGGCTATGAGCAGTTCTTC
cdr3_aa: CASRENRGYEQFF

j_call: TRBJ1-3
d_call: NA
v_call: TRBV3-1/TRBV3-2
clone_size: NA
cdr3_nt: TGTGCCAGCAGCCGGGGAGGGGCCTCTGGAAACACCATATATTTT
cdr3_aa: CASSRGGASGNTIYF

j_call: TRBJ2-7
d_call: TRBD2
v_call: TRBV4-1
clone_size: NA
cdr3_nt: TGCGCCAGCAGCCAGGCCCGAGTTTTAGCGGGAGGTCCCTACGAGCAGTACTTC
cdr3_aa: CASSQARVLAGGPYEQYF

j_call: TRBJ1-5
d_call: TRBD1
v_call: TRBV6-5
clone_size: few
cdr3_nt: TGTGCCAGCGGTTCAGGGGGCCGTCGCAATCAGCCCCAGCATTTT
cdr3_aa: CASGSGGRRNQPQHF

j_call: TRBJ2-3
d_call: TRBD2
v_call: TRBV5-1
clone_size: NA
cdr3_nt: TGCGCCAGCAGCTTGGCTGCTAGCGGGGGGAATACGCAGTATTTT
cdr3_aa: CASSLAASGGNTQYF

j_call: TRBJ1-6
d_call: NA
v_call: TRBV2
clone_size: NA
cdr3_nt: TGTGCCGGAGCCCGGACAGCAAATAATTCACCCCTCCACTTT
cdr3_aa: CAGARTANNSPLHF

j_call: TRBJ1-2
d_call: NA
v_call: TRBV6-2/TRBV6-3
clone_size: few
cdr3_nt: TGTGCCAGCAGTTACTCGAGGGAAGGAGGCTACACCTTC
cdr3_aa: CASSYSREGGYTF

j_call: TRBJ2-1
d_call: NA
v_call: TRBV30
clone_size: NA
cdr3_nt: TGTGCCTGGAGTGTAGGCCCGGGAGAGCAGTTCTTC
cdr3_aa: CAWSVGPGEQFF

j_call: TRBJ2-1
d_call: NA
v_call: TRBV20-1
clone_size: NA
cdr3_nt: TGCAGTGCTAGTAGCGGAAAGAGCTCCTACAATGAGCAGTTCTTC
cdr3_aa: CSASSGKSSYNEQFF

j_call: TRBJ2-1
d_call: TRBD1
v_call: TRBV10-1
clone_size: NA
cdr3_nt: TGCGCCAGCAGTGTGGGACAGGGGCCCTACAATGAGCAGTTCTTC
cdr3_aa: CASSVGQGPYNEQFF

j_call: TRBJ2-7
d_call: NA
v_call: TRBV4-1
clone_size: NA
cdr3_nt: TGCGCCAGCAGACCTACCGGGACTTCTAGCTCCTACGAGCAGTACTTC
cdr3_aa: CASRPTGTSSSYEQYF

j_call: TRBJ1-4
d_call: NA
v_call: TRBV2
clone_size: NA
cdr3_nt: TGTGCCAGCAGTGATGGAGCTGCAGGAGGGAGAGAAAAACTGTTTTTT
cdr3_aa: CASSDGAAGGREKLFF

j_call: TRBJ1-2
d_call: NA
v_call: TRBV11-2
clone_size: NA
cdr3_nt: TGTGCCAGCAGCTTAATAAGGGGCGAGGCTGGCTACACCTTC
cdr3_aa: CASSLIRGEAGYTF

j_call: TRBJ2-1
d_call: NA
v_call: TRBV7-8
clone_size: NA
cdr3_nt: TGTGCCAGCAGTTCAGGGATCAGCTCCTACAATGAGCAGTTCTTC
cdr3_aa: CASSSGISSYNEQFF